This T cell receptor (beta chain) was documented in a study of control samples from healthy donors and cancer patients. Sequenced by immunoSEQ multiplex PCR; TCRdb stores in-frame clones only, minus some. Among some 51,000 clones, approximately 91% were seen once, and the ten largest hold roughly 3.8%. V was clipped by 7 bases and J by 5 bases; unmatched bases: 11. The germline CDR1 and CDR2 sequences are MNHEY and SMNVEV (reference sequence). The CDR3 loop spans 14 amino acids. This clonotype originated in a man aged 50 to 59 in good health. The chain links TRBV27 to TRBJ2-7, with 7 bases identical to TRBD2. Sample: blood. The CDR3 is CASTGRRESDEQYF. DNA of the CDR3: TGTGCCAGCACAGGGCGGCGGGAGTCGGACGAGCAGTACTTC.